This T cell receptor beta chain comes out of a study of cytomegalovirus exposure and HLA in healthy donors (dated by TCRdb to between 2016 and 2019). With regard to the full study: An earlier analysis of approximately 550 of the donors reported roughly 300 Gb of sequence data and some 100 million unique TCR beta sequences from 150 million to 200 million T cells. Roughly 300 gigabases of sequencing data and approximately 85 million unique TCR sequences were included in an early release covering over 600 HLA-typed donors. Of the 398 genotyped donors, approximately 82% fell in the genetic ancestry cluster associated with self-reported Caucasian donors. The study aimed to test whether signatures of past pathogen exposure could be identified by cataloging public T cell receptors. The T cell repertoires of 666 subjects were profiled by immunosequencing and related to cytomegalovirus serostatus. In addition to the first cohort of approximately 650 subjects, a separate validation cohort of 120 different subjects was used. To predict cytomegalovirus infection status, the study brought together high-throughput TCR immunosequencing, statistical association of individual TCRs with disease status, and machine learning. In a later analysis, previously published TCR beta repertoires from fewer than 750 donors were re-analyzed and high-resolution HLA genotyping was added so that TCR occurrence patterns could be studied. In the later analysis, no new phenotypic data were used to find candidate immune exposures; instead, reliance was placed on TCR beta sequences and their occurrence across donors. To decide whether each TCR beta V gene segment behaved as functional or pseudogenic, an earlier analysis of some 540 of the donors relied on high-throughput TCR beta sequencing. Donor age, sex, ethnicity and CMV serostatus were compiled together with the repertoire data. A later genetic analysis took genome-wide SNP genotypes for about 55% of the roughly 670 donors and used that subset as a discovery cohort. Every discovery cohort repertoire had been produced on one sequencing platform. HLA typing included class I and class II loci at four-digit resolution. The number of donors typed differed by locus, with 629-630 for A, B, C, DRB1 and DQB1, around 560 for DQA1, 606 for DPA1, and roughly 450 for DPB1. Roughly 5 DR-DQ haplotypes were treated as single units for association and clustering because of strong linkage in the cohort. Among a few hundred genotyped donors of the cohort, an average of around 240,000 unique TCR beta nucleotide sequences were sequenced per donor, roughly 18% of them non-productive. What the authors observed across the whole study: The earlier analysis of 587 of the donors excluded some 15 rarely observed V segments, including chromosome 9 orphons, because counts were too low. Cytomegalovirus status was reported to be diagnosed by the classifier with high specificity and sensitivity in both the original and validation cohorts. According to the authors, the approach could potentially be generalized to other disease states and immunological phenotypes. For the cohort, immune exposure information was limited to CMV serostatus. The 87-base-pair reads could not distinguish some IMGT-functional V segments, including TRBV6-2 and TRBV6-3, so those segments were excluded. Most TCR sequences were seen in very few donors, while some public TCRs were found in many individuals. Several of the top co-occurrence clusters appeared to be linked to parvovirus B19, influenza, CMV and Epstein-Barr virus, according to a later analysis. A later genetic analysis associated a missense DCLRE1C variant with V-gene and J-gene trimming of TCR beta chains, and an independent cohort replicated the association. A few of the identified cytomegalovirus-associated TCR beta chains were confirmed in vitro to be specific for cytomegalovirus antigens. Correlated functional status among segregating V segments might reflect linkage disequilibrium, but an unknown experimental factor could not be ruled out. In this cohort, only TCR beta chains were sequenced, and detectable features were limited by the absence of alpha or paired-chain data. In a later analysis, the rate of TCR association differed among HLA loci, with DRB1 alleles having the most associated TCRs and HLA-C alleles having the fewest. A further reported finding was that TCR beta sequences accurately predicted the HLA-A and HLA-B alleles for most subjects in the first cohort. A cluster of highly shared sequence variants was judged likely to be a technical artifact of the sequencing pipeline. Presence/absence analyses assumed roughly uniform sequencing depth across donors, an assumption that may not hold. The study gave a list of about 150 TCR beta chains associated with cytomegalovirus. According to a later genetic analysis, donors in an Asian-associated ancestry cluster had fewer N-insertions in productive TCRs than the approximately 630-donor mean. Most CMV-associated TCR beta chains appeared to be HLA-restricted in a later analysis, and the HLA associations seemed to be driven largely by CMV exposure. In an earlier analysis of more than 500 of the donors, most TCR beta V segments appeared in productive rearrangements about 90% or about 30% of the time, broadly matching IMGT annotations. Because HLA typing was missing for some donors at each locus, association tests included only the typed subset. When HLA alleles, especially DR and DQ, strongly co-occurred, TCR associations were difficult to assign to individual alleles. In a later analysis, 16,951 TCR beta sequences were associated with specific HLA alleles at a false discovery rate of 0.05. In a later analysis, HLA-associated TCR beta chains showed more clonal expansion and lower generation probabilities than non-associated chains that were equally common.

There are 16 amino acids in the CDR3, from cysteine to phenylalanine inclusive. Of the read, only the CDR3 DNA is kept; its 48 bases are in frame from base 1. The germline V gene supplies CDR1 SNHLY and CDR2 FYNNEI. At the junction V is shortened by 0 bases and J by 4 bases; bases outside the gene matches: 5. This clone was picked up one time. Its target antigen remains unknown. The sample holds no much larger clone one base away, and base qualities are not on file. The cohort comprised hundreds of healthy bone marrow donors. Cohort members were all nominally healthy when sampled, although unrecorded immune exposures were likely present. Of the approximately 670 cohort members, about 280 had positive CMV serostatus and around 350 had negative CMV serostatus, and CMV serostatus was not recorded for the donor. A peripheral blood sample was provided by each donor, and peripheral blood mononuclear cells were used for TCR beta sequencing. Genomic DNA was extracted from the blood cell samples with the Qiagen DNeasy Blood Extraction Kit.

The library was generated by the immunoSEQ multiplex PCR assay. The multiplex PCR relied on a mix of 60 forward primers for TCR Vbeta segments and 13 reverse primers for TCR Jbeta segments. Amplification of the CDR3 region of rearranged TCR beta genes was performed with a multiplex PCR assay on genomic DNA. Amplified TCR beta libraries were sequenced as 87-base-pair reads on the Illumina HiSeq System. For the original study's pipeline: A later analysis tallied some 79 million unique TCR beta chains across the 650 to 750 repertoires, and about 12 million of those chains were shared by two or more donors. Raw reads were error-corrected and collapsed into unique sequences with a nearest-neighbor algorithm that merged closely related sequences to remove PCR and sequencing errors. Alignment of CDR3 sequences to IMGT reference sequences was used to assign V, D and J gene segments. For a sequence to be retained, at least a six-nucleotide match to both a V gene segment and a J gene segment was required. A rearrangement counted as productive if the CDR3 had no stop codons and remained in frame with V and J, and every other rearrangement counted as non-productive. Following IMGT convention, CDR3 was defined as the stretch from the second conserved V-encoded cysteine to the conserved J-encoded phenylalanine. The earlier analysis of fewer than 750 of the donors excluded sequences that lacked an unambiguous match to a single V gene segment. An earlier analysis of approximately 590 of the donors called V segments functional above 56.7% productive rearrangements and segregating when the between-donor standard deviation exceeded 5%. A statistical classification framework was developed to diagnose cytomegalovirus status using the catalog of TCR beta chain sequences. A later analysis assigned V and J genes by comparing TCR nucleotide sequences with IMGT/GENE-DB human TR gene sequences. Using the TCRdist pipeline, a later analysis assigned CDR3 sequences along with most-parsimonious VDJ recombination scenarios. In a later analysis, each TCR beta chain was defined by its CDR3 amino acid sequence together with its V-gene family, and reads lacking a unique V-gene family were excluded. In a later analysis, approximately 640 highly shared, low-generation-probability nucleotide sequences were removed to address suspected cross-contamination and a sequencing artifact. For each public chain, a later analysis derived a clonal expansion index from normalized ranks of inferred template counts within each repertoire. Generation probabilities in a later analysis came from a VDJ recombination model fitted to out-of-frame rearrangements, and those results were checked against IGoR. In a later analysis, TCR-TCR, TCR-HLA and TCR-CMV co-occurrence was scored with hypergeometric tests, and a repertoire-size bias correction was applied to TCR pairs. In a later analysis, false discovery rates were estimated by permuting HLA or CMV assignments 20 times. In a later analysis, co-occurring TCRs were grouped with DBSCAN, and TCRdist sequence similarity was added when clustering was performed within HLA-allele-positive subsets. Repertoires with fewer than 30,000 or more than 120,000 public chains were left out of co-occurrence clustering, as were five repertoires with anomalous nucleotide sharing. Drawn from immuneACCESS, this table holds only the in-frame rearrangements with V and J called that TCRdb kept. Clones are partly lost; checked studies trace under half to an unresolved V gene and leave the rest unexplained. V and J calls and clone size are copied from that table; D and trimming were computed from the DNA. This sample has some 170,000 clones in its table, and approximately 70% of those were observed once. Jointly, the top ten make up under 3% of the sample.

The sequenced sample consisted of PBMCs. The receptor comes from a human donor in good health. Here the chain combines TRBV2 and TRBJ2-1; a stretch of 8 junction bases matches TRBD2. The CDR3 protein sequence reads: CASSEAFRGGYNEQFF. The DNA sequence is as follows: TGTGCCAGCAGTGAAGCTTTTCGGGGGGGTTACAATGAGCAGTTCTTC.